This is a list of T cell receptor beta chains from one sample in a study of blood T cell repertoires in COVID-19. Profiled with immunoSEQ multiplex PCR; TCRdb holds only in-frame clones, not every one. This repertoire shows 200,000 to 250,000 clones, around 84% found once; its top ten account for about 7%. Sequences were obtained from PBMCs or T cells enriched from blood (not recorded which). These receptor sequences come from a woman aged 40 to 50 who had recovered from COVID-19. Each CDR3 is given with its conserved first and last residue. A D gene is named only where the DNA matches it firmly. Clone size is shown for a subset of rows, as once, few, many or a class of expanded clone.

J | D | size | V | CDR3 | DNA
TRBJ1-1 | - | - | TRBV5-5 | CASSEDRTNTEAFF | TGTGCCAGCAGCGAGGACAGAACGAACACTGAAGCTTTCTTT
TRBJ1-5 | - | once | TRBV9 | CASSVAGDQPQHF | TGTGCCAGCAGCGTAGCAGGGGATCAGCCCCAGCATTTT
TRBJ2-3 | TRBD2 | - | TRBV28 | CASTSGISTDTQYF | TGTGCCAGCACCAGCGGGATTAGCACAGATACGCAGTATTTT
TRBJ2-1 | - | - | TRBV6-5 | CASSPDRSFYNEQFF | TGTGCCAGCAGTCCCGACAGGTCATTCTACAATGAGCAGTTCTTC
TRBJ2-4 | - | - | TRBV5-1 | CASSLYSGNIQYF | TGCGCCAGCAGCTTGTACTCCGGAAACATTCAGTACTTC
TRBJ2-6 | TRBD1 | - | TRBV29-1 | CSVANRGTGANVLTF | TGCAGCGTCGCCAACAGGGGCACCGGGGCCAACGTCCTGACTTTC
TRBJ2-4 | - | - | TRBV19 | CASSTRDINIQYF | TGTGCCAGTAGTACCCGGGACATAAACATTCAGTACTTC
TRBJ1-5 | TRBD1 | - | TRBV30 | CAWSVQGFGPQHF | TGTGCCTGGAGTGTACAGGGGTTTGGGCCCCAGCATTTT
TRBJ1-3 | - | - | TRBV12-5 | CASGLRVLAGGNTIYF | TGTGCTAGTGGTTTGAGAGTCCTTGCTGGTGGAAACACCATATATTTT
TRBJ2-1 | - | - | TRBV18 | CASSRSESSYNEQFF | TGTGCCAGCTCACGGTCGGAGAGCTCCTACAATGAGCAGTTCTTC
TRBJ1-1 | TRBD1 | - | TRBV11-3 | CASSLGTGADTEAFF | TGTGCCAGCAGCTTAGGTACAGGGGCGGACACTGAAGCTTTCTTT
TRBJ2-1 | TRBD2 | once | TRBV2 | CASRDGTSGSSYNEQFF | TGTGCCAGCAGGGACGGGACTAGCGGTAGCTCCTACAATGAGCAGTTCTTC
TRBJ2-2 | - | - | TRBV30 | CATERELRELFF | TGTGCCACGGAGCGAGAATTGAGGGAGCTGTTTTTT
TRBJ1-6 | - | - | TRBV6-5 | CASSLSGGGSPLHF | TGTGCCAGCAGTTTGTCAGGAGGAGGATCACCCCTCCACTTT
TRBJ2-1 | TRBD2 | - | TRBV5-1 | CASSLATSGSGDGEQFF | TGCGCCAGCAGCTTGGCGACTAGCGGGAGTGGGGACGGTGAGCAGTTCTTC
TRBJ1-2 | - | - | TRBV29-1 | CSVDTPAVRYGYTF | TGCAGCGTTGATACCCCGGCGGTACGCTATGGCTACACCTTC
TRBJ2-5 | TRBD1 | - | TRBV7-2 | CASSLSAGGRYQYF | TGTGCCAGCAGCTTATCTGCAGGGGGCAGGTATCAGTACTTC
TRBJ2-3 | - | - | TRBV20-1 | CSAPKRDTQYF | TGCAGTGCTCCAAAGCGAGATACGCAGTATTTT
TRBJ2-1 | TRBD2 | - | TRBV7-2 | CASSLMASGNEQFF | TGTGCCAGCAGCTTAATGGCTAGCGGCAATGAGCAGTTCTTC
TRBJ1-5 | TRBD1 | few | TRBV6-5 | CASSSGQGGRAQHF | TGTGCCAGCAGTTCCGGACAGGGGGGGAGGGCCCAGCATTTT
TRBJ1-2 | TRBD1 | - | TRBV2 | CASSEESTGVYGYTF | TGTGCCAGCAGTGAAGAATCGACAGGGGTTTATGGCTACACCTTC
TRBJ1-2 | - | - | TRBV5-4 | CASSFGGGSLLGGYTF | TGTGCCAGCAGCTTTGGGGGCGGTTCATTATTGGGTGGCTACACCTTC